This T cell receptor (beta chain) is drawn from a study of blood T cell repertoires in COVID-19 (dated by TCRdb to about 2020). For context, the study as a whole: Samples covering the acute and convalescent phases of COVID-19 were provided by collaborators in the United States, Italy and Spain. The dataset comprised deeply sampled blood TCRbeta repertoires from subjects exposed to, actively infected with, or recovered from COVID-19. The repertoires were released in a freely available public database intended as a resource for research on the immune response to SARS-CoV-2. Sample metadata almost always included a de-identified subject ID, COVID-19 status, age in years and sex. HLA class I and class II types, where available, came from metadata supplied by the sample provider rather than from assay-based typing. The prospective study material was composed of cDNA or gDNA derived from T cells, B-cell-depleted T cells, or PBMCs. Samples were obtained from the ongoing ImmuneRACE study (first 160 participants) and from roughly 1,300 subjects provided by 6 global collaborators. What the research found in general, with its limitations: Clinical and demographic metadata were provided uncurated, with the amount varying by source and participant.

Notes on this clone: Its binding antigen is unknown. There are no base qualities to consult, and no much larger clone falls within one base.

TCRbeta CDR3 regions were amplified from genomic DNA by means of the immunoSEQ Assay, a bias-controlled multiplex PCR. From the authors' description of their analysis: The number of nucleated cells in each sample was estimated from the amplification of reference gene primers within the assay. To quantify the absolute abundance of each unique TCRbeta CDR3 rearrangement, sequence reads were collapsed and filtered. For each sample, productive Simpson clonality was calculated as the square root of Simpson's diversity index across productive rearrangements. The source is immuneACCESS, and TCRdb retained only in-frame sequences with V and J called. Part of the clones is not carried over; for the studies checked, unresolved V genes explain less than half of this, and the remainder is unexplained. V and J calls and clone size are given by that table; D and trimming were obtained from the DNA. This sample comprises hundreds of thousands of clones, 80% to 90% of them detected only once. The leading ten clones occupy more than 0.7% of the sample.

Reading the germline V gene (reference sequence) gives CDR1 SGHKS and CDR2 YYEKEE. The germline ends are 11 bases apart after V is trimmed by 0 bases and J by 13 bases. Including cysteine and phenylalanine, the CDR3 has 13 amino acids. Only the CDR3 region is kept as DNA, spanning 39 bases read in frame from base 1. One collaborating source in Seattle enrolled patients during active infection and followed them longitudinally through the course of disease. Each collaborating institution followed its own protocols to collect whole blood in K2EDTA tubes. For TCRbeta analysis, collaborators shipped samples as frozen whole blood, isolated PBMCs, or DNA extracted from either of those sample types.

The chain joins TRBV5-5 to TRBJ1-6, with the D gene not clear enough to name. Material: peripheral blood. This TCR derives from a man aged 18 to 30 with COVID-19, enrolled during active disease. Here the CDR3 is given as CASSLVEGGPLHF. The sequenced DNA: TGTGCCAGCAGCTTGGTGGAAGGCGGGCCCCTCCACTTT.